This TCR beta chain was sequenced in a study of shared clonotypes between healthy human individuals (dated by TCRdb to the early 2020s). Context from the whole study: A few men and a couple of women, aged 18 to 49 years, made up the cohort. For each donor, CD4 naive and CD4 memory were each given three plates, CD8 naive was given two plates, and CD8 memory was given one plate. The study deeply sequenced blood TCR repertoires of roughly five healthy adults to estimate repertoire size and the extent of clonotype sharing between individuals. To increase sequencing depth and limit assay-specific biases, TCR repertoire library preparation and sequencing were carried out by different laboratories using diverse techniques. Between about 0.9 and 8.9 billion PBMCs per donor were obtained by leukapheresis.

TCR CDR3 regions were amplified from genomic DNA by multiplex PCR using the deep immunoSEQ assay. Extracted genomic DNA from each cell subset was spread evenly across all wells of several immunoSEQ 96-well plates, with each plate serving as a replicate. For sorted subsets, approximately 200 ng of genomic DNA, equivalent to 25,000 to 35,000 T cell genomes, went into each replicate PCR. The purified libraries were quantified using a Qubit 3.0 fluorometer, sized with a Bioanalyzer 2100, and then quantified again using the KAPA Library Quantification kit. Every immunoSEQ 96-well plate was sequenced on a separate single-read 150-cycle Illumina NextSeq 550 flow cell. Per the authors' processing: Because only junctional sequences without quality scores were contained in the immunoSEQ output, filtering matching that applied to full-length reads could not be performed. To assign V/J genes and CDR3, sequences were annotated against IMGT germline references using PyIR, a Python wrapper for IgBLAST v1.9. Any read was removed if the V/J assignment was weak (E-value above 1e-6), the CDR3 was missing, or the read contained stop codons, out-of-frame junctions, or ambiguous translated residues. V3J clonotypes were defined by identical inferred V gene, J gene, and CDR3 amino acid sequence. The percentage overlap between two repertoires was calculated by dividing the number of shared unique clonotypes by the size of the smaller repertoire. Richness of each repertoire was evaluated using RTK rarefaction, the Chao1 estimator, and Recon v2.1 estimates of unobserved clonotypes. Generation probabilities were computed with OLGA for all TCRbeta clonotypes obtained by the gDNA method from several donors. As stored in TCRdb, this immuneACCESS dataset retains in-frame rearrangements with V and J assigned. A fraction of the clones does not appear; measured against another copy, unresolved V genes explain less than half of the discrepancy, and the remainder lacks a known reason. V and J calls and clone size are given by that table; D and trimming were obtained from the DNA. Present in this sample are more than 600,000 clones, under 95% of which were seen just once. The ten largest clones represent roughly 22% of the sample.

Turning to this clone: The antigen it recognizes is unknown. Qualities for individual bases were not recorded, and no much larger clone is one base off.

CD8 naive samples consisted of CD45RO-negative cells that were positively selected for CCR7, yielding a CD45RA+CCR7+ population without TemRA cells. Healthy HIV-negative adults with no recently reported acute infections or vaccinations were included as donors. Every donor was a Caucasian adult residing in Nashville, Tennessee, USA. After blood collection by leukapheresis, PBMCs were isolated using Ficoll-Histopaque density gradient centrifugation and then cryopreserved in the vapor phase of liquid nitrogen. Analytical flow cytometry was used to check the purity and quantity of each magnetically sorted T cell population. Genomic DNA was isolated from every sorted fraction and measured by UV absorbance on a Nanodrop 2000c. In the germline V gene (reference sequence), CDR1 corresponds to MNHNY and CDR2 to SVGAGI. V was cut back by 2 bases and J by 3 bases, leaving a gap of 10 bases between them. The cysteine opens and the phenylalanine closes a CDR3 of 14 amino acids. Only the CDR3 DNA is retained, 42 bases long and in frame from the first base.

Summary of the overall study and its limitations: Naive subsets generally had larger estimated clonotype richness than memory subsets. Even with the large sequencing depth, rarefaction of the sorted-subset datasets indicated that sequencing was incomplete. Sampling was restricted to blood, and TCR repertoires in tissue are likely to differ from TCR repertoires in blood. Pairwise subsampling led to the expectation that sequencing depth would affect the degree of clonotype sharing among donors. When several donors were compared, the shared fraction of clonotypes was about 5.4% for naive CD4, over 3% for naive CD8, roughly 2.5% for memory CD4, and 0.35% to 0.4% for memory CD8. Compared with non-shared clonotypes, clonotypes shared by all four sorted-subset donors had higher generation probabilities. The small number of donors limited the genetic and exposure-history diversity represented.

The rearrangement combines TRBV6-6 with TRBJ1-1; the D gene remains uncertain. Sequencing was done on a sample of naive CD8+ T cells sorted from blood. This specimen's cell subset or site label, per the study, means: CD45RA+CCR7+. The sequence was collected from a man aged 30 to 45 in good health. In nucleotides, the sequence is TGTGCCAGCAGTTACGGGGAGAAAGACACTGAAGCTTTCTTT. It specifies CASSYGEKDTEAFF.